This TCR beta chain is from a study of cytomegalovirus exposure and HLA in healthy donors. In the study overall: Among about 380 genotyped donors, around 80% fell in the Caucasian-associated ancestry cluster. Study findings and constraints: Indistinguishability led to the exclusion of some V segments, TRBV6-2 and TRBV6-3 included. One cluster of highly shared sequence variants probably arose as a sequencing artifact.

CDR1 is MGHRA, CDR2 YSYEKL, per germline. V lost 5 bases and J lost 8; bases outside the gene matches: 11. The CDR3 extends over 16 amino acids. In this sample, this clone turned up a few times. Antigen specificity is unknown. PCR was performed using 60 Vbeta and 13 Jbeta primers. The assay was immunoSEQ multiplex PCR, and TCRdb's table has in-frame clones only and misses some. The sample yields more than 100,000 clones, 60% to 80% seen once. Likely unrecorded immune exposures existed in these nominally healthy donors. The sample taken for sequencing was PBMCs. The V call is TRBV4-1, the J call TRBJ2-2; the match to TRBD2 covers 10 bases. This clonotype was obtained from a woman aged 55-69 years in good health and CMV-seronegative. In DNA, the CDR3 is TGCGCCAGCAGCGGGGGAATAGCGGGAGGACCTGGGGAGCTGTTTTTT. It is translated as CASSGGIAGGPGELFF.